These 27 T cell receptor beta chains came from one sample sequenced in a study of shared clonotypes between healthy human individuals. Generated by immunoSEQ multiplex PCR, the TCRdb table keeps only in-frame clones and is missing some. The table has about 580,000 clones, 95% to 98% seen once. CD8 cells classed as naive were CD45RO-negative and positively selected for CCR7, excluding terminally differentiated effector memory CD45RA+ cells. Sequencing input: naive CD8+ T cells sorted from blood. The source is a man aged 30 to 45 in good health.

J is TRBJ1-1 and V is TRBV6-5; D may be TRBD1 (5 bases). Germline lookup yields CDR1 MNHEY and CDR2 SVGAGI. This CDR3 region has 16 residues. The germline V and J ends were trimmed by 0 bases and 7 bases, with 18 bases remaining between them. CDR3 DNA sequence: TGTGCCAGCAGTTACTCGACGGGGCTAGGGCAGTATGAAGCTTTCTTT. It yields the protein CASSYSTGLGQYEAFF.

This clone was counted once. The chain combines TRBV4-2 with TRBJ2-7, with D unresolved. The CDR3 spans 14 residues. Per germline, CDR1 LGHNA and CDR2 YNFKEQ. With 0 bases removed from V and 6 bases from J, the gap between germline ends came to 12 bases. This CDR3 reads CASSQDRLDSEQYF. In DNA form, the CDR3 reads TGTGCCAGCAGCCAAGACAGGTTGGATAGCGAGCAGTACTTC.

The V and J genes are TRBV18 and TRBJ1-4, with no clear D. V lost 2 bases and J 6 bases, leaving 10 bases between the germline ends. The length of the CDR3 is 14 residues. Germline values: CDR1 KGHSH, CDR2 LQKENI. The CDR3 loop reads CASSPIDGHEKLFF. In DNA form, the CDR3 reads TGTGCCAGCTCACCAATCGACGGCCATGAAAAACTGTTTTTT.

CDR3 nucleotide sequence: TGTGCCAGCAGCCGGGCGGGGGCGGTCCACGAGCAGTACTTC. Encoded protein: CASSRAGAVHEQYF. This rearrangement joins TRBV27 to TRBJ2-7; the D gene is possibly TRBD2 (7 bases). Germline CDR1 reads MNHEY; CDR2 reads SMNVEV (reference sequence). The CDR3 is 14 residues long. Trimming pared 6 bases from V and 5 bases from J, leaving 17 bases between.

The rearrangement links TRBV4-1 to TRBJ2-7; possible D gene TRBD2, 6 bases. This CDR3 is 14 amino acids long. From germline, CDR1 is MGHRA and CDR2 YSYEKL. Trimming removed 3 bases from V and 7 bases from J, with 16 bases in between. Written as DNA, the CDR3 is TGCGCCAGCAGCCAGGTTGCGCTAGCGTTAGAGCAGTACTTC. Amino acids: CASSQVALALEQYF.

Comments on this clone: At the DNA level, this CDR3 is encoded by other sequences in the same sample as well. This sequence joins TRBV6-5 and TRBJ2-7; 11 bases are shared with TRBD1. Germline loops: CDR1 MNHEY, CDR2 SVGAGI. The CDR3 sequence is 14 residues long. With 4 bases clipped from V and 3 bases from J, the junction kept 2 bases outside the gene matches. The CDR3 sequence is CASSSGTGGYEQYF. CDR3 in DNA: TGTGCCAGCAGTTCAGGGACAGGGGGCTACGAGCAGTACTTC.

This rearrangement joins TRBV7-9 to TRBJ2-1, with 9 nucleotides matching TRBD2. V trimming: 10 bases; J trimming: 9 bases; junction bases outside the gene matches: 10. CDR1 is SEHNR and CDR2 is FQNEAQ in the germline V gene (reference sequence). The CDR3 sequence is 13 residues long. The CDR3 nucleotides read TGTGCCACCTGCCCGGGACTAGCAGCTGAGCAGTTCTTC. It is translated as CATCPGLAAEQFF.

This chain connects TRBV5-1 to TRBJ1-1; 8 bases are a match to TRBD1. Germline V CDR1 and CDR2: SGHRS, YFSETQ. The CDR3 totals 18 residues. V gave up 6 bases and J gave up 0 bases; unmatched junction bases: 16. The CDR3 sequence: CASKGGQGEHLLNTEAFF. The DNA of the CDR3 is TGCGCCAGCAAAGGCGGACAGGGCGAACATTTATTGAACACTGAAGCTTTCTTT.

V and J are TRBV27 and TRBJ1-1, with D possibly TRBD1 on 5 matching bases. V was clipped by 5 bases and J by 1 base, with 8 bases between them. The CDR3 spans 13 residues. Germline-derived CDR1 and CDR2 are MNHEY and SMNVEV (reference sequence). The CDR3 region is CASSQTANTEAFF. In nucleotides, the CDR3 is TGTGCCAGCAGTCAGACAGCGAACACTGAAGCTTTCTTT.

The CDR3 sequence: CASSLGASTGDEQFF. The CDR3 bases are TGTGCCAGCAGCCTGGGGGCCAGTACCGGCGATGAGCAGTTCTTC. V usage is TRBV7-9 and J usage is TRBJ2-1, with TRBD1 as a possible D gene (6 bases). V was clipped by 5 bases and J by 8 bases, with 19 bases between them. Germline-derived CDR1 and CDR2 are SEHNR and FQNEAQ (reference sequence). The CDR3 covers 15 residues.

The chain uses TRBV11-2 and TRBJ2-5; no clear D. The J call may not be correct, given that the DNA end is closer to TRBJ2-7. The CDR3 contains 12 residues. CDR1 and CDR2 (germline): SGHAT, FQNNGV. CDR3 protein: CASRGDFYEQYF. The CDR3 DNA sequence: TGTGCCAGCAGGGGCGATTTCTACGAGCAGTACTTC.

V is TRBV14 and J is TRBJ2-7, with TRBD1 identical over 7 bases. The germline V gene has CDR1 SGHDN and CDR2 FVKESK. J was trimmed by 4 bases and V by 4 bases; bases with no gene match: 13. This CDR3 is 16 amino acids long. In DNA, the CDR3 is TGTGCCAGCAGCCGCCGGCAACAGGGGAGTTTGTACGAGCAGTACTTC. This codes for CASSRRQQGSLYEQYF.

To note about this clone: Other DNA sequences in the sample encode the same CDR3. The chain joins TRBV7-9 to TRBJ2-1, with 12 bases aligning to TRBD2. Trimming at V came to 5 bases and at J to 1 base, leaving 3 bases not matched to a gene. The CDR3 totals 16 residues. Germline-derived CDR1 and CDR2 are SEHNR and FQNEAQ (reference sequence). CDR3 region: CASSPTSGSSYNEQFF. CDR3 DNA: TGTGCCAGCAGCCCGACTAGCGGGAGTTCCTACAATGAGCAGTTCTTC. Combining the CDR3 with reference TRBV7-9 and TRBJ2-1 gives the whole variable domain DTGVSQNPRHKITKRGQNVTFRCDPISEHNRLYWYRQTLGQGPEFLTYFQNEAQLEKSRLLSDRFSAERPKGSFSTLEIQRTEQGDSAMYLCASSPTSGSSYNEQFFGPGTRLTVL.

The chain combines TRBV5-6 with TRBJ1-1; D ambiguous. The length of the CDR3 is 11 residues. CDR1 is SGHDT, CDR2 YYEEEE, per germline. V was pared by 2 bases and J by 5 bases, with 4 bases between. DNA of the CDR3: TGTGCCAGCAGCTTAAGTACTGAAGCTTTCTTT. This codes for CASSLSTEAFF.

V usage is TRBV27 and J usage is TRBJ2-1; D is tentatively TRBD1 or TRBD2 (5 bases each). Germline V gives CDR1 MNHEY, CDR2 SMNVEV (reference sequence). The V gene lost 7 bases and the J gene lost 7 bases, with 8 bases spanning the gap. This CDR3 spans 11 amino acids. Written as DNA, the CDR3 is TGTGCCAGCATGTGGGGGAATGAGCAGTTCTTC. As protein: CASMWGNEQFF.

With respect to this clone: One end of the junction is discordant with germline, which a read error may explain. V usage is TRBV2 and J usage is TRBJ2-7, with a tentative D call TRBD2 (5 bases). Looked up from germline, CDR1 is SNHLY and CDR2 is FYNNEI. The CDR3 consists of 15 residues. CDR3 nucleotide sequence: TGTGCCGGCAGCCGGGATCGCGAAGCCTCCTACGAGCAGTACTTC. Encoded protein: CAGSRDREASYEQYF.

The CDR3 loop is CASSSGQVNTEAFF. CDR3 DNA sequence: TGTGCCAGCAGCTCGGGACAGGTGAACACTGAAGCTTTCTTT. V is TRBV7-9 and J is TRBJ1-1; 8 bases fit TRBD1. Germline trimming cut 4 bases from V and 0 bases from J; bases unmatched to any gene: 1. The germline V gene encodes CDR1 SEHNR and CDR2 FQNEAQ (reference sequence). CDR3 length: 14 amino acids.

The genes are TRBV5-6 and TRBJ1-5; possible D gene TRBD1, 5 bases. V was cut by 0 bases and J by 4 bases, with 14 bases left in between. The CDR3 length is 16 residues. In germline, CDR1 is SGHDT, CDR2 YYEEEE. The CDR3 protein is CASSLGGRVRNQPQHF. DNA of the CDR3: TGTGCCAGCAGCTTGGGGGGCAGGGTTCGAAATCAGCCCCAGCATTTT.

The rearrangement uses TRBV7-6 and TRBJ1-2; D is possibly TRBD1 (6 bases). The CDR3 is 14 residues long. Per germline, CDR1 SGHVS and CDR2 FNYEAQ. Deletions cut 4 bases from V and 4 bases from J, with 13 bases between. CDR3 loop: CASSSKDSLYGYTF. In DNA, the CDR3 is TGTGCCAGCAGCTCGAAGGACAGTCTCTATGGCTACACCTTC.

Note on this clone: An end of the junction differs from the germline gene, which may be a read error. The chain carries TRBV30 and TRBJ2-5, with 7 bases aligning to TRBD1. Per germline, CDR1 GTSNPN and CDR2 SVGIG (reference sequence). CDR3 length equals 13 residues. In DNA, the CDR3 is TGTGCCTGGAGTCCAGGGACAGCAGAGACCCGGTACTTC. It specifies CAWSPGTAETRYF. Based on the CDR3 plus reference TRBV30 and TRBJ2-5, the full variable domain is SQTIHQWPATLVQPVGSPLSLECTVEGTSNPNLYWYRQAAGRGLQLLFYSVGIGQISSEVPQNLSASRPQDRQFILSSKKLLLSDSGFYLCAWSPGTAETRYFGPGTRLLVL.

V usage is TRBV28 and J usage is TRBJ2-7; perhaps TRBD1 as D (6 bases). Trimming left V 5 bases short and J 3 bases short, with 20 bases between. Germline V CDR1 and CDR2: MDHEN, SYDVKM. The CDR3 loop spans 16 amino acids. Here the CDR3 DNA reads TGTGCCAGCAGTCCGACCCTGTGGACAGCTAACTACGAGCAGTACTTC. This codes for CASSPTLWTANYEQYF.

The chain is built from TRBV2 and TRBJ1-2, with D hard to call. The CDR3 sequence is 13 residues long. In germline, CDR1 is SNHLY, CDR2 FYNNEI. Trimming pared 11 bases from V and 2 bases from J, leaving 15 bases between. The CDR3 reads CAVLIRGNYGYTF. Written as DNA, the CDR3 is TGTGCCGTCCTCATACGGGGAAACTATGGCTACACCTTC. Full variable domain (outside the CDR3, taken from reference TRBV2 and TRBJ1-2): EPEVTQTPSHQVTQMGQEVILRCVPISNHLYFYWYRQILGQKVEFLVSFYNNEISEKSEIFDDQFSVERPDGSNFTLKIRSTKLEDSAMYFCAVLIRGNYGYTFGSGTRLTVV.

The chain links TRBV5-1 to TRBJ2-1, with a tentative D call TRBD2 (5 bases). V lost 0 bases and J lost 7, with 23 bases in between. The germline V gene has CDR1 SGHRS and CDR2 YFSETQ. The CDR3 runs to 18 residues. This chain's CDR3 is CASSLAGVILKMGNEQFF. The DNA for the CDR3 is TGCGCCAGCAGCTTGGCCGGGGTAATACTCAAAATGGGGAATGAGCAGTTCTTC.

This sequence joins TRBV29-1 and TRBJ2-1; TRBD2 is a possible D gene (5 bases). Germline-derived CDR1 and CDR2 are SQVTM and ANQGSEA. Trimming pared 3 bases from V and 6 bases from J, leaving 15 bases between. The CDR3 loop spans 14 amino acids. The CDR3 region has the DNA TGCAGCGTTGAGGTCTCCGCGGGTCTCAATGAGCAGTTCTTC. It yields the protein CSVEVSAGLNEQFF.

Regarding this clone: Other nucleotide sequences from this sample produce the same CDR3. V gene TRBV19 combines with J gene TRBJ1-5, with D uncertain. CDR1 LNHDA and CDR2 SQIVND come from the germline V gene (reference sequence). The CDR3 is 15 amino acids. The V end lost 2 bases, the J end lost 0 bases, and 8 bases lay between the germline ends. CDR3 amino acids: CASSITGYSNQPQHF. CDR3 in DNA: TGTGCCAGTAGTATAACGGGGTATAGCAATCAGCCCCAGCATTTT.

As to this clone: This same CDR3 is encoded by further DNA sequences in the sample. The chain joins TRBV2 to TRBJ2-5; D may match TRBD1 or TRBD2 (5 bases each). Germline assignment: CDR1 SNHLY and CDR2 FYNNEI. With 6 bases removed from V and 4 bases from J, the gap between germline ends came to 9 bases. The CDR3 consists of 12 residues. Written as DNA, the CDR3 is TGTGCCAGCAGGGGACGGAGAGAGACCCAGTACTTC. Translated, it gives CASRGRRETQYF.

The chain carries TRBV7-9 and TRBJ2-5, with D perhaps TRBD1 (6 bases). Between the trimmed V and J ends, which lost 5 bases and 2 bases, there was a span of 9 bases. CDR1 is SEHNR and CDR2 is FQNEAQ in the germline V gene (reference sequence). The CDR3 runs to 13 residues. For the CDR3, the DNA is TGTGCCAGCAGCAGGACAGCGCAAGAGACCCAGTACTTC. It translates to CASSRTAQETQYF. The full variable domain, its missing parts supplied by reference TRBV7-9 and TRBJ2-5, is DTGVSQNPRHKITKRGQNVTFRCDPISEHNRLYWYRQTLGQGPEFLTYFQNEAQLEKSRLLSDRFSAERPKGSFSTLEIQRTEQGDSAMYLCASSRTAQETQYFGPGTRLLVL.